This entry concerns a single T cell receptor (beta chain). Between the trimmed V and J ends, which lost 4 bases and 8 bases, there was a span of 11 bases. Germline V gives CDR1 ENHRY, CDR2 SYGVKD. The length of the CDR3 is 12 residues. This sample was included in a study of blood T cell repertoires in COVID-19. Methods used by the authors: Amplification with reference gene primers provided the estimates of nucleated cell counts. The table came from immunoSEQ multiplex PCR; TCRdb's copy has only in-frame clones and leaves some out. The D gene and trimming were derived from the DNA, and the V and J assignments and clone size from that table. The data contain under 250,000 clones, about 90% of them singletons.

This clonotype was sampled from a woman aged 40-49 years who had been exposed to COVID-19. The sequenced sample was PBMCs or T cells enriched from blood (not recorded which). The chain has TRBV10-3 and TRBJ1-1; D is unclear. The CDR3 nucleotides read TGTGCCATCAGTGGCCGAGCTGAGGAAGCTTTCTTT. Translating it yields CAISGRAEEAFF.